Each of the 27 T cell receptor beta chains below was sequenced from the same sample in a study of blood T cell repertoires in COVID-19. TCRdb's copy holds only in-frame clones and misses some; the assay was immunoSEQ multiplex PCR. The table records roughly 330,000 clones, more than 75% of them present only once. The sequenced sample consisted of peripheral blood. The receptor source for this set is a woman between 45 and 65 years old with acute or convalescent COVID-19.

This sequence joins TRBV28 and TRBJ1-2; no clear D. The ends were cut back, 9 bases at V and 1 base at J, with 9 bases in the middle. CDR1 and CDR2 from the germline V gene are MDHEN and SYDVKM. The CDR3 is 12 amino acids. The CDR3 sequence: CASQIVNYGYTF. The CDR3 coding sequence is TGTGCCAGTCAGATCGTTAACTATGGCTACACCTTC.

The rearrangement links TRBV6-2 or TRBV6-3 to TRBJ2-7, with 8 bases matching TRBD2. The junction had 8 bases not matched to a gene; V was cut back by 2 bases and J by 5 bases. Germline CDR1 is MNHEY and CDR2 is SVGEGT. The CDR3 contains 15 residues. This CDR3 is CASSYRSGREDEQYF. The CDR3 DNA reads TGTGCCAGCAGTTACAGGAGCGGGAGAGAGGACGAGCAGTACTTC.

This clone was recorded only once. J is TRBJ2-7 and V is TRBV19; 8 bases fit TRBD2. The ends lost 4 bases at V and 0 bases at J; junction bases unmatched: 14. Germline V gene data show CDR1 as LNHDA and CDR2 as SQIVND (reference sequence). This CDR3 has 18 residues. For the CDR3, the DNA is TGTGCCAGTAGTAGGGCCTGGATAGCGGGAACGAGCTCCTACGAGCAGTACTTC. Amino acids: CASSRAWIAGTSSYEQYF.

With respect to this clone: No DNA is shown, since the ends of the CDR3 on it are uncertain; the CDR3 is the one TCRdb lists. The gene calls are TRBV5-1 and TRBJ2-2; the D call TRBD1 from the table was never checked on the DNA. Germline CDR1 SGHRS, CDR2 YFSETQ. Ends included, the CDR3 has 15 residues. The CDR3 spells CASSSDRETPGSCFF.

The chain joins TRBV14 to TRBJ1-4; D may be TRBD1 (6 bases). Germline CDR1 SGHDN, CDR2 FVKESK. Trimming shortened V by 1 base and J by 4 bases, and 10 bases separated the two germline ends. CDR3 size: 15 residues. CDR3 amino acids: CASSQVGADNEKLFF. The CDR3 nucleotides are TGTGCCAGCAGCCAAGTGGGGGCGGATAATGAAAAACTGTTTTTT.

This chain uses TRBV6-5 with TRBJ1-5; 10 bases align to TRBD1. The V gene's germline CDR1 is MNHEY and CDR2 SVGAGI. V lost 6 bases, J lost 4 bases, and 6 bases stayed unmatched. CDR3 length: 15 residues. CDR3 sequence (DNA): TGTGCCAGCAGGAGACAGGGGGCCGGTAATCAGCCCCAGCATTTT. As protein: CASRRQGAGNQPQHF.

This clone appeared a few times. The chain recombines TRBV7-9 with TRBJ2-5; TRBD2 matches at 10 bases. Germline V gene data show CDR1 as SEHNR and CDR2 as FQNEAQ (reference sequence). The CDR3 length is 16 residues. Unmatched junction bases numbered 5, after V lost 3 bases and J lost 1 base. CDR3 bases: TGTGCCAGCAGCTTCCGAGCGGGAGGGCCCCAAGAGACCCAGTACTTC. Its translation: CASSFRAGGPQETQYF.

Regarding this clone: The sample holds other DNA sequences that translate to the same CDR3. The chain combines TRBV28 with TRBJ1-2, with TRBD1 identical over 9 bases. This CDR3 comprises 14 residues. Looked up from germline, CDR1 is MDHEN and CDR2 is SYDVKM. V lost 1 base to trimming and J lost 5 bases; unmatched junction nucleotides: 2. The CDR3 nucleotides read TGTGCCAGCAGTTTATCAGGACAGGGGTATGGCTACACCTTC. Amino acids: CASSLSGQGYGYTF.

The chain combines TRBV11-3 with TRBJ2-2; 8 nucleotides match TRBD1. Germline loops: CDR1 SGHNT, CDR2 YENEEA. V lost 5 bases and J lost 0; bases outside the gene matches: 5. The CDR3 sequence is 16 residues long. CDR3 nucleotide sequence: TGTGCCAGCAGCCCCCGGGACAGGTCGAACACCGGGGAGCTGTTTTTT. Its protein is CASSPRDRSNTGELFF.

The chain carries TRBV7-2 and TRBJ2-3, with 14 bases fitting TRBD2. The CDR3 runs 17 residues. With V trimmed by 5 bases and J by 4 bases, 8 bases remained unmatched. Germline V CDR1 and CDR2: SGHTA, FQGNSA. The CDR3 sequence is CASSPSTSGRVSDTQYF. CDR3 nucleotides: TGTGCCAGCAGCCCCTCGACTAGCGGGAGGGTTTCAGATACGCAGTATTTT. The full variable domain, in which reference TRBV7-2 and TRBJ2-3 provide the parts outside the CDR3, is GAGVSQSPSNKVTEKGKDVELRCDPISGHTALYWYRQSLGQGLEFLIYFQGNSAPDKSGLPSDRFSAERTGGSVSTLTIQRTQQEDSAVYLCASSPSTSGRVSDTQYFGPGTRLTVL.

This clone was observed once. The chain employs TRBV7-9 and TRBJ1-6; D is unresolved. The CDR3 length is 18 residues. Looked up from germline, CDR1 is SEHNR and CDR2 is FQNEAQ (reference sequence). V was trimmed by 3 bases and J by 7 bases, leaving 22 bases between them. The CDR3 loop is CASSFYAVGRNQNSPLHF. In DNA, the CDR3 is TGTGCCAGCAGCTTTTATGCGGTCGGAAGGAACCAAAATTCACCCCTCCACTTT.

This CDR3 is CASSQTYEQYF. In DNA form, the CDR3 reads TGTGCCAGCAGTCAGACCTACGAGCAGTACTTC. This chain connects TRBV6-2 or TRBV6-3 to TRBJ2-7; D not resolved. Germline assignment: CDR1 MNHEY and CDR2 SVGEGT. This CDR3 region has 11 residues. V was clipped by 5 bases and J by 2 bases, with 4 bases between them.

V gene TRBV9 combines with J gene TRBJ2-1, with D possibly being TRBD1 (6 bases). Looked up from germline, CDR1 is SGDLS and CDR2 is YYNGEE. The CDR3 consists of 16 residues. Trimming shortened V by 4 bases and J by 4 bases, and 18 bases separated the two germline ends. CDR3 in amino acids: CASSPTGTLIYNEQFF. For the CDR3, the DNA is TGTGCCAGCAGCCCAACGGGGACATTGATTTACAATGAGCAGTTCTTC.

This clone was counted a single time. The genes are TRBV4-1 and TRBJ2-7; 9 bases are shared with TRBD1. CDR1 is MGHRA, CDR2 YSYEKL, per germline. The CDR3 totals 16 residues. V was clipped by 0 bases and J by 2 bases; unmatched bases: 5. This CDR3 reads CASSQERQGGTYEQYF. In DNA, the CDR3 is TGCGCCAGCAGCCAAGAAAGACAGGGGGGCACCTACGAGCAGTACTTC.

The chain employs TRBV5-1 and TRBJ2-6, with D uncertain. The germline CDR1 and CDR2 sequences are SGHRS and YFSETQ. The CDR3 totals 16 residues. Trimming took 4 bases from V and 0 from J, leaving 11 bases between them. The CDR3 region has the DNA TGCGCCAGCAGCCCGCAACCTAGCTCTGGGGCCAACGTCCTGACTTTC. It codes for CASSPQPSSGANVLTF.

This clone has a handful of counts. The rearrangement joins TRBV7-3 to TRBJ2-5, with D possibly being TRBD1 (6 bases). The germline V gene encodes CDR1 SGHTA and CDR2 FQGTGA. V was pared by 5 bases and J by 6 bases, with 22 bases between. This CDR3 contains 16 residues. The CDR3, as DNA: TGTGCCAGCAGCCCCAGCCGGTTACAGGGAGATCAGACCCAGTACTTC. It is translated as CASSPSRLQGDQTQYF.

Only one count was recorded for this clone. The rearrangement links TRBV27 to TRBJ1-2, with TRBD1 matching 7 bases. Germline CDR1 MNHEY, CDR2 SMNVEV (reference sequence). V shed 5 bases and J 0 bases; nucleotides not matched to a gene: 6. The CDR3 has 15 residues. The CDR3 loop reads CASSIRTGTNYGYTF. The CDR3 coding sequence is TGTGCCAGCAGTATCCGGACAGGAACTAACTATGGCTACACCTTC.

The CDR3 region is CASSLGLAGNIQYF. The CDR3 nucleotides are TGTGCCAGCAGCTTAGGACTAGCGGGAAACATTCAGTACTTC. This chain joins TRBV7-9 and TRBJ2-4, with 10 nucleotides matching TRBD2. The germline V gene has CDR1 SEHNR and CDR2 FQNEAQ (reference sequence). The CDR3 is 14 residues long. V lost 1 base to trimming and J lost 6 bases; unmatched junction nucleotides: 0. Variable domain in full (rest from reference TRBV7-9 and TRBJ2-4): DTGVSQNPRHKITKRGQNVTFRCDPISEHNRLYWYRQTLGQGPEFLTYFQNEAQLEKSRLLSDRFSAERPKGSFSTLEIQRTEQGDSAMYLCASSLGLAGNIQYFGAGTRLSVL.

The chain joins TRBV6-1 to TRBJ1-2; D is unclear. Germline loops: CDR1 MNHNS, CDR2 SASEGT. The CDR3 spans 13 residues. Trimming pared 0 bases from V and 8 bases from J, leaving 10 bases between. CDR3 in amino acids: CASSEAFDTGYTF. CDR3 in DNA: TGTGCCAGCAGTGAAGCGTTCGACACAGGCTACACCTTC.

The V call is TRBV27, the J call TRBJ1-1; 7 nucleotides agree with TRBD1. CDR1 and CDR2 from the germline V gene are MNHEY and SMNVEV (reference sequence). The junction had 4 bases not matched to a gene; V was cut back by 8 bases and J by 1 base. The CDR3 totals 13 residues. This CDR3 reads CASGWTGNTEAFF. CDR3 nucleotides: TGTGCCAGCGGCTGGACAGGGAACACTGAAGCTTTCTTT.

The rearrangement joins TRBV7-2 to TRBJ1-5; TRBD1 agrees at 9 bases. The CDR3 loop spans 15 amino acids. Trimming cost V 4 bases and J 4 bases; bases outside gene matches: 5. Germline CDR1 reads SGHTA; CDR2 reads FQGNSA. In nucleotides, the CDR3 is TGTGCCAGCAGCTCACGGACAGGGGTAAATCAGCCCCAGCATTTT. It encodes CASSSRTGVNQPQHF. Full variable domain (missing parts from reference TRBV7-2 and TRBJ1-5): GAGVSQSPSNKVTEKGKDVELRCDPISGHTALYWYRQSLGQGLEFLIYFQGNSAPDKSGLPSDRFSAERTGGSVSTLTIQRTQQEDSAVYLCASSSRTGVNQPQHFGDGTRLSIL.

The V gene is TRBV5-1, the J gene TRBJ2-3; D is uncertain. This CDR3 has 12 residues. Trimming removed 4 bases at V and 4 bases at J, with 7 bases between. CDR1 and CDR2 (germline): SGHRS, YFSETQ. The CDR3: CASSREADTQYF. The CDR3, as DNA: TGCGCCAGCAGCAGAGAAGCAGATACGCAGTATTTT.

The V gene is TRBV5-6, the J gene TRBJ2-1; 9 bases align to TRBD2. Germline CDR1 is SGHDT and CDR2 is YYEEEE. V lost 4 bases, J lost 6 bases, and 11 bases stayed unmatched. This CDR3 contains 16 residues. The CDR3 DNA reads as TGTGCCAGCAGCCTTTTGAGTAGCGGGAGCCGCAATGAGCAGTTCTTC. Translating gives CASSLLSSGSRNEQFF.

V is TRBV7-3 and J is TRBJ1-1; D unclear. This CDR3 has 14 residues. With 3 bases removed from V and 1 base from J, the gap between germline ends came to 9 bases. Germline CDR1 is SGHTA and CDR2 is FQGTGA. The CDR3 here is CASSLDSPNTEAFF. CDR3 in DNA: TGTGCCAGCAGCTTGGACTCACCGAACACTGAAGCTTTCTTT. Combining the CDR3 with reference TRBV7-3 and TRBJ1-1 gives the whole variable domain GAGVSQTPSNKVTEKGKYVELRCDPISGHTALYWYRQSLGQGPEFLIYFQGTGAADDSGLPNDRFFAVRPEGSVSTLKIQRTERGDSAVYLCASSLDSPNTEAFFGQGTRLTVV.

V is TRBV18 and J is TRBJ2-1, with 8 bases matching TRBD1. Trimming took 6 bases from V and 0 from J; bases not matched to a gene: 4. Germline V CDR1 and CDR2: KGHSH, LQKENI. There are 15 residues in the CDR3. The CDR3 region has the DNA TGTGCCAGCTCCCGGACAGGGTTCTCCTACAATGAGCAGTTCTTC. It yields the protein CASSRTGFSYNEQFF. Full variable domain (rest looked up from reference TRBV18 and TRBJ2-1): NAGVMQNPRHLVRRRGQEARLRCSPMKGHSHVYWYRQLPEEGLKFMVYLQKENIIDESGMPKERFSAEFPKEGPSILRIQQVVRGDSAAYFCASSRTGFSYNEQFFGPGTRLTVL.

This chain uses TRBV30 with TRBJ1-4; no clear D gene. Looked up from germline, CDR1 is GTSNPN and CDR2 is SVGIG (reference sequence). V was trimmed by 0 bases and J by 5 bases, leaving 16 bases between them. There are 16 residues in the CDR3. DNA for the CDR3: TGTGCCTGGAGTGTAATAACGAGAGGAGGAAATGAAAAACTGTTTTTT. This codes for CAWSVITRGGNEKLFF. The variable domain in full, completed from reference TRBV30 and TRBJ1-4, reads SQTIHQWPATLVQPVGSPLSLECTVEGTSNPNLYWYRQAAGRGLQLLFYSVGIGQISSEVPQNLSASRPQDRQFILSSKKLLLSDSGFYLCAWSVITRGGNEKLFFGSGTQLSVL.

The chain recombines TRBV19 with TRBJ2-1; TRBD2 matches 7 bases. The CDR3 runs to 14 residues. In germline, CDR1 is LNHDA, CDR2 SQIVND (reference sequence). The V gene end was trimmed by 8 bases and the J gene end by 5 bases; junction bases not matched to a gene: 9. The CDR3 DNA follows: TGTGCCAGTGAACTAGCGCTCGATAACAATGAGCAGTTCTTC. Its protein is CASELALDNNEQFF.